The present TCR beta chain was sequenced within a study of Ad26.COV2.S vaccination and SARS-CoV-2 variants. General observations from the study: TCR breadth and depth estimates may have understated total T cell responses.

This CDR3 region has 14 residues. V lost 4 bases and J lost 3; bases outside the gene matches: 6. Looked up from germline, CDR1 is GTSNPN and CDR2 is SVGIG (reference sequence). This clone has more than one count but fewer than ten. Its specificity is unknown. Data came from immunoSEQ multiplex PCR; TCRdb stores just in-frame clones and leaves some out. The sample yields over 85,000 clones, roughly 75% seen once. The clonotype was recovered from a human donor who had recovered from COVID-19. V gene TRBV30 combines with J gene TRBJ1-1, with 9 bases lining up with TRBD1. Source: peripheral blood, taken after recovery from COVID-19. CDR3 DNA: TGTGCCTGGAAAATCAGGGACAGGGACACTGAAGCTTTCTTT. Protein: CAWKIRDRDTEAFF.